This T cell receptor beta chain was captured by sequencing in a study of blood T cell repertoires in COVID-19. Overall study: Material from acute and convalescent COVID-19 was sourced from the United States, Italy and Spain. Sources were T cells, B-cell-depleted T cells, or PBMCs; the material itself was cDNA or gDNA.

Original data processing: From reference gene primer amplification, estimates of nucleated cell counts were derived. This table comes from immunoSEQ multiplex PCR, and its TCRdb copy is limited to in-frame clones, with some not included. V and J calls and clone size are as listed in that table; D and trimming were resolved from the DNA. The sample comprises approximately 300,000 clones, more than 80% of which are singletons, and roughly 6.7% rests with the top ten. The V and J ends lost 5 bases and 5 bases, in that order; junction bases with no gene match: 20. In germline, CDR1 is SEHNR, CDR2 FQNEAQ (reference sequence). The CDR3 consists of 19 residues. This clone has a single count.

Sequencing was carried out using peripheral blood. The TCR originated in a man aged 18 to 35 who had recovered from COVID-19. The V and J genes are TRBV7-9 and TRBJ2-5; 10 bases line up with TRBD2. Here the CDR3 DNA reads TGTGCCAGCAGCCTGGCTGGTCTGGCTTCTAGCGGGAGTTGGGAGACCCAGTACTTC. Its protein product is CASSLAGLASSGSWETQYF.